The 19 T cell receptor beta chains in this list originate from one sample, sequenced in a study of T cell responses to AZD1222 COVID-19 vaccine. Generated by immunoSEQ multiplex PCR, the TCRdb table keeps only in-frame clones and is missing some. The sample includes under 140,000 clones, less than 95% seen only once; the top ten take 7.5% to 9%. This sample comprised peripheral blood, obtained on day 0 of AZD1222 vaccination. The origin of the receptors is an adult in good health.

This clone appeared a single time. CDR3 region: CASSIAGPSGQHF. CDR3 in DNA: TGTGCCAGTAGTATCGCCGGGCCGTCGGGCCAGCATTTT. The V and J genes are TRBV19 and TRBJ1-5; D uncertain. The length of the CDR3 is 13 residues. Germline V gene data show CDR1 as LNHDA and CDR2 as SQIVND (reference sequence). Trimming cost V 3 bases and J 12 bases, with 15 bases left between them.

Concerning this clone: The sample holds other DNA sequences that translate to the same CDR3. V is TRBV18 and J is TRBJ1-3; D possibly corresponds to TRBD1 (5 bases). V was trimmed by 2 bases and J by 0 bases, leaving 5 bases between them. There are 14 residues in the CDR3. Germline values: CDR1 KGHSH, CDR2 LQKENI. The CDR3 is CASSPGGSGNTIYF. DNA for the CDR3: TGTGCCAGCTCACCAGGGGGCTCTGGAAACACCATATATTTT.

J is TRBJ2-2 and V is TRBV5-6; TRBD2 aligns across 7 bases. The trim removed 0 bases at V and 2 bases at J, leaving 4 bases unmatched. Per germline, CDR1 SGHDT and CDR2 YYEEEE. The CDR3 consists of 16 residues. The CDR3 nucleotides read TGTGCCAGCAGCTTGGGTCTAGCGGTTAACACCGGGGAGCTGTTTTTT. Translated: CASSLGLAVNTGELFF.

In nucleotides, the CDR3 is TGTGCCAGCAGCACCAGGACAGGGGTCTTCGAGACCCAGTACTTC. Translating it yields CASSTRTGVFETQYF. The chain has TRBV7-9 and TRBJ2-5; 9 bases line up with TRBD1. In germline, CDR1 is SEHNR, CDR2 FQNEAQ (reference sequence). V trimming: 5 bases; J trimming: 5 bases; junction bases outside the gene matches: 9. The CDR3 has 15 residues.

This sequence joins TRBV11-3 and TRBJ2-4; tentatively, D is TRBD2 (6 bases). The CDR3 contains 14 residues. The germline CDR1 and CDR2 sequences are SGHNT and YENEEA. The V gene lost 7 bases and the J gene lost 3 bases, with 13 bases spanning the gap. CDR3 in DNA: TGTGCCAGCACCCCCCGGGGAGGCAAAAACATTCAGTACTTC. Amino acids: CASTPRGGKNIQYF.

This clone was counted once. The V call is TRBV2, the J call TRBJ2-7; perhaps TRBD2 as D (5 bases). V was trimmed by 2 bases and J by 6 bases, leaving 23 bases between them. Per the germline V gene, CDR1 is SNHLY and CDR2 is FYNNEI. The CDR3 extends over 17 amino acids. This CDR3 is CASSERERNTMPAEQYF. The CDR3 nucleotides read TGTGCCAGCAGTGAAAGGGAGAGAAACACAATGCCTGCCGAGCAGTACTTC.

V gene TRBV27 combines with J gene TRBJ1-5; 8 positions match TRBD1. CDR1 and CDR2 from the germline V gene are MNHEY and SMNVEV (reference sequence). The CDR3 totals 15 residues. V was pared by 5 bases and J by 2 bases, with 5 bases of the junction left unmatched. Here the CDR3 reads CASSLTQGGNQPQHF. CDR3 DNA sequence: TGTGCCAGCAGTCTAACACAGGGGGGCAATCAGCCCCAGCATTTT.

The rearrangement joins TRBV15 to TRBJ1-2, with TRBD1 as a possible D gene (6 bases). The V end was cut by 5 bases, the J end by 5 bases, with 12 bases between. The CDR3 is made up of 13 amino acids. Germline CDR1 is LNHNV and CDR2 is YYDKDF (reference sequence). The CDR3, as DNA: TGTGCCACCAGCCCAGGGGAGGGTTATGGCTACACCTTC. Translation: CATSPGEGYGYTF.

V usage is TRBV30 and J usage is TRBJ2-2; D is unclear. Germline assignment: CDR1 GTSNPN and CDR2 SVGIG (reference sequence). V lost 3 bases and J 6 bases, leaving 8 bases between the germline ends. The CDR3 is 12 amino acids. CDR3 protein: CAWSVWAGELFF. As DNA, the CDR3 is TGTGCCTGGAGCGTTTGGGCCGGGGAGCTGTTTTTT.

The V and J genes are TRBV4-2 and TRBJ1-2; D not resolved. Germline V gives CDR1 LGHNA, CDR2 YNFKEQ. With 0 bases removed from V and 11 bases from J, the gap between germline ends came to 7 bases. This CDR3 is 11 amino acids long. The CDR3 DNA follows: TGTGCCAGCAGCCAAGAAGCTATATACACCTTC. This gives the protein CASSQEAIYTF.

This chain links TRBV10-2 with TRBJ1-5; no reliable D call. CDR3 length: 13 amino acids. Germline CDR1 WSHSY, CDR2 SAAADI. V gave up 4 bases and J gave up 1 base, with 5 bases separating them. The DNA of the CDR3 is TGCGCCAGCAGTGTGGGGAGCAATCAGCCCCAGCATTTT. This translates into CASSVGSNQPQHF.

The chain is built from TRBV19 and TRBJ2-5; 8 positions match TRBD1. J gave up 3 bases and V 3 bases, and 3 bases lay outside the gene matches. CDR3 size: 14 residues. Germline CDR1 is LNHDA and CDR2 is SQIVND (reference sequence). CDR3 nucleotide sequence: TGTGCCAGTAGTATCTACAGGGGGGAAGAGACCCAGTACTTC. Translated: CASSIYRGEETQYF.

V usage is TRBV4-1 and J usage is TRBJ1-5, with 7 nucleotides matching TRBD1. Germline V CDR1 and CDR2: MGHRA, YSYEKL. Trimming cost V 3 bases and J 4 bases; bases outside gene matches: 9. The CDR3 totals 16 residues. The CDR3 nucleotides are TGCGCCAGCAGCCATCCCACGGGACAGCGAAATCAGCCCCAGCATTTT. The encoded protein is CASSHPTGQRNQPQHF.

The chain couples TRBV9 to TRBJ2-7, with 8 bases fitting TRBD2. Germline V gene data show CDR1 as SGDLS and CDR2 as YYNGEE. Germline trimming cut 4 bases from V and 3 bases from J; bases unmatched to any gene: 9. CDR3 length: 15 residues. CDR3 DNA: TGTGCCAGCAGCCCCTCGGGGGGGGATGTCTACGAGCAGTACTTC. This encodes CASSPSGGDVYEQYF.

The CDR3 DNA is TGTGCCAGCAGCCAAGTGGCGGGTGGCTACACCTTC. The encoded protein is CASSQVAGGYTF. This chain links TRBV3-1 (or the pseudogene TRBV3-2) with TRBJ1-2; no definite D call. Between the trimmed V and J ends, which lost 1 base and 7 bases, there was a span of 7 bases. Germline assignment: CDR1 LGHDT and CDR2 YNNKEL (reference sequence). This CDR3 comprises 12 residues.

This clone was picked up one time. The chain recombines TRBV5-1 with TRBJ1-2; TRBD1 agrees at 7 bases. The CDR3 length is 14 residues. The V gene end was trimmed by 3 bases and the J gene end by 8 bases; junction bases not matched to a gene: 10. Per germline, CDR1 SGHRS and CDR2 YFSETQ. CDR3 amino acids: CASSSGTAWEGYTF. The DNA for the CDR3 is TGCGCCAGCAGCTCAGGGACAGCCTGGGAAGGCTACACCTTC.

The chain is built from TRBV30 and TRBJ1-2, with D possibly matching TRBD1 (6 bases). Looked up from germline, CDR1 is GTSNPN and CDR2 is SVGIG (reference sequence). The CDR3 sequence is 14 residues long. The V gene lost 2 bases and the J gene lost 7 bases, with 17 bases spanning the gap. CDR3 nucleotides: TGTGCCTGGAGTCCTCCTCAGGGGAGAGGTGGCTACACCTTC. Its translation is CAWSPPQGRGGYTF.

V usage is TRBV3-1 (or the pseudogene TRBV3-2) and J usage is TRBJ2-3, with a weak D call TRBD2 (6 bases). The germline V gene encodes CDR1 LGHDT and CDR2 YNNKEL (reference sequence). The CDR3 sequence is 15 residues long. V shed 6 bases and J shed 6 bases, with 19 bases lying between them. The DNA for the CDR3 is TGTGCCAGCAGTCCCTGGAGAAATCGGGGGGATACGCAGTATTTT. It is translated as CASSPWRNRGDTQYF.

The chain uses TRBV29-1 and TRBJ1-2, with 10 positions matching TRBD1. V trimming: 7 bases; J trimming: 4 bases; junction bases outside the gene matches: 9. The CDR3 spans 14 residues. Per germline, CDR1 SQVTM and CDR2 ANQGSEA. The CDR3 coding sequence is TGCAGCGCCAATCCGGGACAGGGGCTCTATGGCTACACCTTC. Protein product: CSANPGQGLYGYTF. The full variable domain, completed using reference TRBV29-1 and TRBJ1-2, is SAVISQKPSRDICQRGTSLTIQCQVDSQVTMMFWYRQQPGQSLTLIATANQGSEATYESGFVIDKFPISRPNLTFSTLTVSNMSPEDSSIYLCSANPGQGLYGYTFGSGTRLTVV.